This T cell receptor (beta chain) was retrieved from a study of CD4 T cells in relation to SARS-CoV-2 and coronaviruses. The CDR3 consists of 15 residues. The junction had 0 bases not matched to a gene; V was cut back by 5 bases and J by 0 bases. From germline, CDR1 is LNHDA and CDR2 SQIVND (reference sequence). This clone appeared a few times. Its target is unknown. Only in-frame clones appear in the TCRdb table, and some are missing; sequencing was by immunoSEQ multiplex PCR. In the table there are under 35,000 clones, about 78% of which are singletons. Unexposed donor CD4+ T cells date from about 2011-2018, before the COVID-19 pandemic. The cells were cultured for about ten days before CD4+ T cells were isolated. Unexposed-donor CD4+ T cells were probed with SARS-CoV-2 S/N and four cold-coronavirus spikes, cells permitting. Each well had 2.1 million or so PBMCs in around 5% human AB serum with IL-2.

The sequencing sample was made of CD4+ T cells from PBMCs, cultured in vitro. This receptor was identified in a human donor in good health. V gene TRBV19 combines with J gene TRBJ2-2; 10 positions agree with TRBD2. CDR3 sequence reads: CASSLAGANTGELFF. For the CDR3, the DNA is TGTGCCAGTAGTCTAGCGGGAGCGAACACCGGGGAGCTGTTTTTT.